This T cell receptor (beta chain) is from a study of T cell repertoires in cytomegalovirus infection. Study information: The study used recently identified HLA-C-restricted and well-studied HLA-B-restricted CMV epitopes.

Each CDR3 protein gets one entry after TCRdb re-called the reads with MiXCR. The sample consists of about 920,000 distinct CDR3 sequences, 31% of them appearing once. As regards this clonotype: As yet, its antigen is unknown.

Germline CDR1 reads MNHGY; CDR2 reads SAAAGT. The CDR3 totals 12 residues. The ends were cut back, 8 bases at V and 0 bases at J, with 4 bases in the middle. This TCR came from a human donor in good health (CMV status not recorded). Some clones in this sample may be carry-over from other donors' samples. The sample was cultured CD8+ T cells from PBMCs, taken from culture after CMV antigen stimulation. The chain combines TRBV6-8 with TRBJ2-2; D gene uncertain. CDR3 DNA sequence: TGTGCCAGCGCAGCGAACACCGGGGAGCTGTTTTTT. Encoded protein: CASAANTGELFF.